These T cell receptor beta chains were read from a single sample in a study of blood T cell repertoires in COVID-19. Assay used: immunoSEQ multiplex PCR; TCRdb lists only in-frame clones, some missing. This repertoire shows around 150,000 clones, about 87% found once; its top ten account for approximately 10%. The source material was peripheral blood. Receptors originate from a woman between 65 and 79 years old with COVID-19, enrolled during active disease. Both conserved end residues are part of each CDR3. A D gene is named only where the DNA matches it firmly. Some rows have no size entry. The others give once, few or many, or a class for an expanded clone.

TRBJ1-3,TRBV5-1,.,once,CASSLDRMADTIYF,TGCGCCAGCAGCTTGGACAGGATGGCGGACACCATATATTTT
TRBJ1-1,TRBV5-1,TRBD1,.,CASRPDRRGTEAFF,TGCGCCAGCAGACCGGACAGGAGGGGGACTGAAGCTTTCTTT
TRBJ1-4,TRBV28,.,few,CASSPPIGAKEKLFF,TGTGCCAGCAGTCCCCCGATAGGGGCGAAAGAAAAACTGTTTTTT
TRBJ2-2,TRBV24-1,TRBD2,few,CATRAGTSGRGELFF,TGTGCCACCCGCGCAGGGACTAGTGGCCGGGGGGAGCTGTTTTTT
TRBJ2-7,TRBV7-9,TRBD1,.,CASSLGAGGELPYF,TGTGCCAGCAGCTTAGGGGCAGGGGGCGAATTACCGTACTTC
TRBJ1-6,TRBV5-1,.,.,CASSLETLSANSPLHF,TGCGCCAGCAGCTTGGAGACATTAAGTGCCAATTCACCCCTCCACTTT
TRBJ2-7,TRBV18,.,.,CASSPPNGQTYEQYF,TGTGCCAGCTCACCTCCTAACGGACAGACTTACGAGCAGTACTTC
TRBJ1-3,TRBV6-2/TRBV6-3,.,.,CASSYSLGSTGNTIYF,TGTGCCAGCAGTTACTCGCTGGGGAGTACTGGAAACACCATATATTTT
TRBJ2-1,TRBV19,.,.,CASSILRDSNNEQFF,TGTGCCAGTAGTATCTTGAGGGACTCCAACAATGAGCAGTTCTTC
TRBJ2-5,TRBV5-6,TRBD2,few,CASSSTTSAPTRTQYF,TGTGCCAGCAGCTCGACAACTAGCGCTCCGACCCGGACCCAGTACTTC
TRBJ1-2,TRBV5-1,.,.,CASSLDHTSNYGYTF,TGCGCCAGCAGCTTGGACCACACCTCTAACTATGGCTACACCTTC
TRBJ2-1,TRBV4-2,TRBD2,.,CASSSLAGAYNEQFF,TGTGCCAGCAGCTCACTAGCGGGGGCTTACAATGAGCAGTTCTTC
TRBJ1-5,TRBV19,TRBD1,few,CASSKHRGSDGNQPQHF,TGTGCCAGTAGTAAACACAGGGGCTCGGACGGCAATCAGCCCCAGCATTTT
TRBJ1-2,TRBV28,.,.,CASSSGGGAEGYTF,TGTGCCAGCAGTTCCGGCGGCGGAGCCGAGGGCTACACCTTC
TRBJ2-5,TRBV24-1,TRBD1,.,CATSDSGRGLETQYF,TGTGCCACCAGTGATTCAGGCAGGGGGCTCGAGACCCAGTACTTC
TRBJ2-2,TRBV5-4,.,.,CASAGLNTGELFF,TGTGCCAGCGCGGGGCTGAACACCGGGGAGCTGTTTTTT
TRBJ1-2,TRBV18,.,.,CASSPKGAGEYGYTF,TGTGCCAGCTCACCAAAAGGGGCAGGGGAGTATGGCTACACCTTC
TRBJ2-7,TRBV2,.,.,CASSYRVSSYEQYF,TGTGCCAGCAGTTACAGGGTTAGCTCCTACGAGCAGTACTTC
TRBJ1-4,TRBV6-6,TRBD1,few,CASSYGQGSLHGKLFF,TGTGCCAGCAGTTACGGACAGGGTTCATTACACGGGAAACTGTTTTTT
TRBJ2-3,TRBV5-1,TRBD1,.,CASSSGQQGDTQYF,TGCGCCAGCAGCTCGGGACAGCAAGGAGATACGCAGTATTTT
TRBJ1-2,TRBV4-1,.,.,CASSHLAGLLGYTF,TGCGCCAGCAGCCATCTGGCAGGGCTCCTTGGCTACACCTTC
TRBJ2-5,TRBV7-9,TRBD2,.,CASSPPETSAQETQYF,TGTGCCAGCAGCCCCCCTGAGACTAGCGCTCAAGAGACCCAGTACTTC
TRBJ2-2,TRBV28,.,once,CASSFYPLNTGELFF,TGTGCCAGCAGTTTCTATCCTTTAAACACCGGGGAGCTGTTTTTT
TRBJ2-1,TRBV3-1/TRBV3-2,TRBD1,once,CASMKGQLYNEQFF,TGTGCCAGCATGAAGGGACAGTTATACAATGAGCAGTTCTTC
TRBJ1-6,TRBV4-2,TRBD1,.,CASSRAPQTGNSPLHF,TGTGCCAGCAGCCGGGCCCCGCAGACAGGGAATTCACCCCTCCACTTT
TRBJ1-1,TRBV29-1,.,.,CSVGRGKAFF,TGCAGCGTTGGGAGAGGGAAAGCTTTCTTT
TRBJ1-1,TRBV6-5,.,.,CASSPTGNTEAFF,TGTGCCAGCAGTCCCACAGGGAACACTGAAGCTTTCTTT
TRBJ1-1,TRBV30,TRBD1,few,CAWSVSRGDTEAFF,TGTGCCTGGAGTGTATCCAGGGGGGACACTGAAGCTTTCTTT
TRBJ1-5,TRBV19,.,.,CASSSQGNQPQHF,TGTGCCAGTAGTAGTCAGGGTAATCAGCCCCAGCATTTT
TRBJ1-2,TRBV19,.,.,CASSTRQFGDYGYTF,TGTGCCAGTAGTACCCGACAGTTCGGTGACTATGGCTACACCTTC
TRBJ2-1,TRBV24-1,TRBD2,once,CATSDSASGGAGYNEQFF,TGTGCCACCAGTGATTCGGCTAGCGGGGGGGCGGGCTACAATGAGCAGTTCTTC
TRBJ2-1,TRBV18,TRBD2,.,CASSRSGRLAGGHNEQFF,TGTGCCAGCTCACGCTCAGGTAGACTAGCGGGGGGACACAATGAGCAGTTCTTC
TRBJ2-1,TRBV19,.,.,CASSLAGSSYNEQFF,TGTGCCAGTAGTCTTGCGGGGAGCTCCTACAATGAGCAGTTCTTC
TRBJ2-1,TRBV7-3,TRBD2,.,CASSLKETSGGSYNEQFF,TGTGCCAGCAGCTTAAAGGAGACTAGCGGGGGCTCCTACAATGAGCAGTTCTTC
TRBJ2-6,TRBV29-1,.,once,CSFTGGPGANVLTF,TGCAGCTTTACCGGGGGTCCTGGGGCCAACGTCCTGACTTTC
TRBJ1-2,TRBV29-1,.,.,CSVTQGRSGGYTF,TGCAGCGTGACACAGGGTCGTTCCGGTGGCTACACCTTC
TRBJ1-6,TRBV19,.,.,CASSGTYSSYNSPLHF,TGTGCCAGCTCCGGGACATACAGCTCCTATAATTCACCCCTCCACTTT
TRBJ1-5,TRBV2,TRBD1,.,CASSEEGQGANNQPQHF,TGTGCCAGCAGTGAGGAGGGACAGGGGGCCAACAATCAGCCCCAGCATTTT
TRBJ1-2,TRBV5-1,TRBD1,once,CASSGETGAGYGYTF,TGCGCCAGCAGCGGAGAGACAGGGGCGGGATATGGCTACACCTTC
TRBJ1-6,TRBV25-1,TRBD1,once,CASSALQGTGIGSPLHF,TGTGCCAGCAGTGCCCTACAGGGGACCGGTATAGGATCACCCCTCCACTTT
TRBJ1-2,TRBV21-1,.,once,CASSKGRGDYGYTF,TGTGCCAGCAGCAAAGGCAGGGGTGACTATGGCTACACCTTC